This TCR beta chain originates from a study of tumor and adjacent non-tumor tissue in lung cancer. Findings and caveats of the study: TCR diversity was significantly greater in tumor than normal lung tissue. Higher tumor TCR diversity was associated with shorter survival.

TCRbeta libraries were built with three rounds of nested PCR, modified from ARM-PCR. Using its own MiXCR run on the multiplex PCR reads, TCRdb lists one record per CDR3 protein. Of around 200,000 distinct CDR3 sequences in the sample, approximately 74% were seen once. This sample's RNA came from whole unsorted tissue. As for this clonotype: Antigen: not known.

The CDR3 is 12 residues long. Germline loops: CDR1 LGHNT, CDR2 FRNRAP. V dropped 8 bases and J dropped 9 bases, with 16 bases sitting between them. Sequenced material: lung tumor tissue. The sequence derives from a man in his sixties with non-small cell lung cancer. V and J are TRBV12-5 and TRBJ2-5, with a tentative D call TRBD2 (6 bases). DNA of the CDR3: TGTGCTAGTACTTTGGGTGGGGAGGCCCAGTACTTC. Translated: CASTLGGEAQYF.